Listed below are T cell receptor beta chains from one sample, sequenced in a study of blood T cell repertoires in COVID-19. Sequencing was performed with immunoSEQ multiplex PCR; in TCRdb, only in-frame clones are kept and a portion is missing. The sample lists about 230,000 clones, less than 85% occurring once. Sample: PBMCs or T cells enriched from blood (not recorded which). The receptors stem from a man aged 55 to 70 who had recovered from COVID-19. Each CDR3 is given with its conserved first and last residue.

v_gene	j_gene	CDR3aa
TRBV3-1/TRBV3-2	TRBJ2-4	CASSRVYAGGLAKNIQYF
TRBV19	TRBJ1-4	CASSIRDTYEKLFF
TRBV5-4	TRBJ1-2	CASRPGGLGYGYTF
TRBV5-1	TRBJ1-1	CASSFEGLGTEAFF
TRBV18	TRBJ1-2	CASSPPGQVDYGYTF
TRBV6-5	TRBJ2-7	CASRVGTGRSYEQYF
TRBV19	TRBJ2-2	CASSMILAGGSGELFF
TRBV11-2	TRBJ2-7	CASSLDGQGAIEQYF
TRBV18	TRBJ1-4	CASSPQGTNEKLFF
TRBV2	TRBJ1-4	CASRWDRTVSEKLFF
TRBV11-2	TRBJ2-7	CASRPTGSDEQYF
TRBV6-5	TRBJ2-5	CASNPQTGVETQYF
TRBV14	TRBJ2-1	CASSQVSGGYYNEQFF
TRBV5-1	TRBJ1-2	CASSPGTGDGYTF
TRBV24-1	TRBJ1-2	CATARGANYGYTF
TRBV5-1	TRBJ1-3	CASSLEGTEGNTIYF
TRBV20-1	TRBJ2-3	CSAPGTDTQYF
TRBV9	TRBJ1-4	CASSPRQGEKLFF
TRBV4-1	TRBJ1-1	CASSQDEVRRTEAFF
TRBV5-1	TRBJ2-5	CASSLELQGGETQYF
TRBV24-1	TRBJ2-5	CATSDSGTGEETQYF
TRBV7-9	TRBJ2-2	CASSARTSGGEELFF
TRBV28	TRBJ1-1	CASTPGQGPNTEAFF
TRBV7-2	TRBJ1-1	CASSLAYGTEAFF
TRBV10-3	TRBJ1-1	CAISVQGTTEAFF
TRBV7-2	TRBJ2-7	CASSLMGHPSSYEQYF
TRBV3-1/TRBV3-2	TRBJ1-1	CASSLRTGSTEAFF
TRBV7-2	TRBJ2-1	CASSSSGLLNNEQFF
TRBV29-1	TRBJ2-7	CSVAGLRGRVSYEQYF
TRBV7-9	TRBJ2-3	CASSLDNTDTQYF
TRBV11-3	TRBJ2-1	CASSLGVGQYNEQFF
TRBV7-9	TRBJ1-2	CASSFTEATYGYTF
TRBV5-1	TRBJ1-4	CASSYGTANEKLFF
TRBV11-3	TRBJ2-2	CASSWTGAAAGELFF
TRBV24-1	TRBJ1-3	CATRRDIGNTIYF
TRBV6-4	TRBJ2-3	CASSPSGGGTDTQYF
TRBV7-9	TRBJ2-3	CASSLDGTDTDTQYF
TRBV10-3	TRBJ1-5	CAIQGDSNQPQHF
TRBV19	TRBJ1-2	CASSFAGITNYGYTF
TRBV19	TRBJ2-7	CASISRTYEQYF
TRBV5-4	TRBJ2-3	CASRPWRSSTDTQYF
TRBV3-1/TRBV3-2	TRBJ1-5	CASSQDRETQQHF
TRBV5-1	TRBJ2-3	CASSLGAGSTSTDTQYF
TRBV19	TRBJ1-5	CASSIAGDYQPQHF
TRBV19	TRBJ1-5	CASTPGDRGVNQPQHF
TRBV4-3	TRBJ2-1	CASSLRTDGNEQFF
TRBV20-1	TRBJ2-1	CSASATAYNEQFF
TRBV29-1	TRBJ2-7	CSAAMHRGDYEQYF
TRBV25-1	TRBJ1-1	CASSRTSGRRTEAFF
TRBV18	TRBJ1-2	CASSPNYAYRENYGYTF
TRBV5-4	TRBJ2-3	CASSLSAGGNTDTQYF
TRBV5-1	TRBJ1-2	CASSLEDRVLGGYTF
TRBV19	TRBJ2-5	CASSINPGGEETQYF
TRBV5-1	TRBJ2-1	CASSLGQGLAGGLAGHEQFF
TRBV9	TRBJ1-4	CASSANLGASNEKLFF
TRBV19	TRBJ2-3	CASSIYRGTSDTQYF
TRBV3-1/TRBV3-2	TRBJ2-3	CASSQDRVDTQYF
TRBV5-1	TRBJ1-6	CASSPGQGASSYNSPLHF
TRBV12-3/TRBV12-4	TRBJ2-1	CASSPDRDLEQFF
TRBV6-1	TRBJ1-5	CASSGQGVGNQPQHF